One and the same sample provided the 7 T cell receptor beta chains below, sequenced in a study of control samples from healthy donors and cancer patients. TCRdb's table, derived via immunoSEQ multiplex PCR, lists solely in-frame clones and lacks some. The data contain more than 85,000 clones, roughly 83% of them singletons. The sequenced sample consisted of PBMCs. The receptors originated from a man aged 70 or older with lung cancer.

The chain couples TRBV5-1 to TRBJ1-5, with D possibly being TRBD1 (6 bases). V shed 2 bases and J shed 2 bases, with 11 bases lying between them. This CDR3 has 15 residues. Germline loops: CDR1 SGHRS, CDR2 YFSETQ. DNA of the CDR3: TGCGCCAGCAGCTTAGGGGGGCTTGGCAATCAGCCCCAGCATTTT. Amino acid sequence: CASSLGGLGNQPQHF. The full variable domain, with the rest looked up from reference TRBV5-1 and TRBJ1-5, is KAGVTQTPRYLIKTRGQQVTLSCSPISGHRSVSWYQQTPGQGLQFLFEYFSETQRNKGNFPGRFSGRQFSNSRSEMNVSTLELGDSALYLCASSLGGLGNQPQHFGDGTRLSIL.

The chain has TRBV10-3 and TRBJ2-1; 8 bases align to TRBD1. J was trimmed by 7 bases and V by 4 bases; bases with no gene match: 6. Germline CDR1 is ENHRY and CDR2 is SYGVKD. CDR3 length: 14 residues. CDR3 sequence: CAISARTGLNEQFF. In nucleotides, the CDR3 is TGTGCCATCAGTGCCCGGACAGGGTTGAATGAGCAGTTCTTC.

The chain couples TRBV27 to TRBJ1-1, with unresolved D. The CDR3 has 13 residues. Trimming left V 7 bases short and J 0 bases short, with 9 bases between. Germline assignment: CDR1 MNHEY and CDR2 SMNVEV (reference sequence). This CDR3 reads CASNNEMNTEAFF. In DNA, the CDR3 is TGTGCCAGCAACAACGAAATGAACACTGAAGCTTTCTTT.

This chain uses TRBV6-2 or TRBV6-3 with TRBJ2-2; D perhaps matches TRBD1 (5 bases). The CDR3 is 15 residues long. The ends were cut back, 2 bases at V and 3 bases at J, with 10 bases in the middle. The germline CDR1 and CDR2 sequences are MNHEY and SVGEGT. The chain's CDR3 is CASSYQGIDTGELFF. Written as DNA, the CDR3 is TGTGCCAGCAGTTACCAGGGTATAGACACCGGGGAGCTGTTTTTT.

The J gene is TRBJ2-3, the V gene TRBV25-1; 8 bases are a match to TRBD2. The CDR3 is made up of 14 amino acids. V dropped 7 bases and J dropped 6; count of bases not matched to a gene: 9. Germline CDR1 is MGHDK and CDR2 is SYGVNS. The CDR3 DNA reads as TGTGCCAGCAATAGCGGGGCGCCGGTGGATACGCAGTATTTT. Encoded protein: CASNSGAPVDTQYF.

The chain uses TRBV9 and TRBJ2-5, with D unclear. The CDR3 totals 14 residues. V lost 0 bases and J 5 bases, leaving 11 bases between the germline ends. CDR1 and CDR2 (germline): SGDLS, YYNGEE. CDR3 sequence reads: CASSVDGERETQYF. The CDR3 DNA sequence: TGTGCCAGCAGCGTAGATGGGGAAAGGGAGACCCAGTACTTC.

The chain recombines TRBV12-3 or TRBV12-4 with TRBJ2-7; 8 bases line up with TRBD1. Trimming at V came to 1 base and at J to 6 bases, leaving 2 bases not matched to a gene. This CDR3 is 13 amino acids long. As DNA, the CDR3 is TGTGCCAGCAGTTTAGGGACAGGGCTCGAGCAGTACTTC. This translates into CASSLGTGLEQYF.